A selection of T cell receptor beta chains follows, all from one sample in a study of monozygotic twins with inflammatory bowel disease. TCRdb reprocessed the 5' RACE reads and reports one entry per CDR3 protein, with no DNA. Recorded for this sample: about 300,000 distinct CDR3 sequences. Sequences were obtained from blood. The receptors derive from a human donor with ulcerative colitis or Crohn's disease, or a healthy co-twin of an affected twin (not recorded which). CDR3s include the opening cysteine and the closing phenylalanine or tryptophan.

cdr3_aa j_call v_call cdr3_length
CASCRGYSSYNEQFF TRBJ2-1 TRBV12-3/TRBV12-4 15
CSAKRTRTAPEAFF TRBJ1-1 TRBV20-1 14
CASTRPSELAKNIQYF TRBJ2-4 TRBV28 16
CASSPGHYERDYEQYF TRBJ2-7 TRBV19 16
CASTKNGAEQFF TRBJ2-1 TRBV6-5 12
CASSRDRGSYEQYF TRBJ2-7 TRBV5-4 14
CASSETPNYGYTF TRBJ1-2 TRBV6-1 13
CASSSGGRNTNEQFF TRBJ2-1 TRBV9 15
CASSRRNGLAGGYEQYF TRBJ2-7 TRBV3-1 17
CASGLAGGHEQYF TRBJ2-7 TRBV19 13
CSAREGIRNTIYF TRBJ1-3 TRBV20-1 13
CASRVGSLNTGELFF TRBJ2-2 TRBV7-2 15
CASSPTTVSPLHF TRBJ1-6 TRBV7-8 13
CASSLPRKGQGSGTDTQYF TRBJ2-3 TRBV7-6 19
CASSLVPSGSTGELFF TRBJ2-2 TRBV5-5 16
CASSHTRWIVDQYF TRBJ2-5 TRBV14 14
CASSPGQGQGNTIYF TRBJ1-3 TRBV16 15
CASSLNRNQPQHF TRBJ1-5 TRBV6-5 13
CASSPNRDTNYEQYF TRBJ2-7 TRBV7-2 15
CASSPIAGPSYNEQFF TRBJ2-1 TRBV7-9 16
CASRKGQLAPETQYF TRBJ2-5 TRBV6-1 15
CASSRRGPSQETQYF TRBJ2-5 TRBV7-2 15
CAWSVWGEKLFF TRBJ1-4 TRBV30 12